The 6 T cell receptor beta chains below were found in one sample sequenced in a study of CD8+CD57+ T cells in acquired aplastic anemia (dated by TCRdb to 2017 to 2018). TCRdb names Illumina HiSeq 2000 as the instrument used. Genomic DNA served as template for TCR beta VDJ combination and CDR3 sequence profiling. TCRdb reprocessed the public reads (quality trimming at Q25 with fastp, clone calling with MiXCR) and kept in-frame beta chains. Entries are consolidated by CDR3 protein sequence, retaining the most common genes and DNA. This sample is represented by some 170,000 distinct CDR3 sequences; less than 65% of them were singletons. The biggest ten clones account for roughly 42% of the sample. Flow cytometry had shown CD8+CD57+ cell expansion in the patients selected for sequencing. Sequenced: sorted CD4+, CD8+, or CD8+CD57+ T cells (not recorded which) from PBMCs. The source of these receptors is a human donor with aplastic anemia.

The chain uses TRBV2 and TRBJ1-2; tentatively, D is TRBD1 (5 bases). Germline V gives CDR1 SNHLY, CDR2 FYNNEI. There are 15 residues in the CDR3. Trimming shortened V by 5 bases and J by 1 base, and 14 bases separated the two germline ends. The CDR3 DNA follows: TGTGCCAGCAGTCTCCGGCAGGGTAGTAACTATGGCTACACCTTC. Its protein is CASSLRQGSNYGYTF. Full variable domain (outside the CDR3, taken from reference TRBV2 and TRBJ1-2): EPEVTQTPSHQVTQMGQEVILRCVPISNHLYFYWYRQILGQKVEFLVSFYNNEISEKSEIFDDQFSVERPDGSNFTLKIRSTKLEDSAMYFCASSLRQGSNYGYTFGSGTRLTVV.

This clonotype was observed at least ten times. This chain connects TRBV5-4 to TRBJ2-1; 9 bases map to TRBD1. Germline CDR1 and CDR2: SGHNT and YYREEE (reference sequence). There are 15 residues in the CDR3. With 0 bases clipped from V and 6 bases from J, the junction kept 4 bases outside the gene matches. The chain's CDR3 is CASSLDPGQGNEQFF. As DNA, the CDR3 is TGTGCCAGCAGCTTGGACCCGGGACAGGGCAATGAGCAGTTCTTC.

This chain joins TRBV7-9 and TRBJ2-1; 12 positions match TRBD2. From germline, CDR1 is SEHNR and CDR2 FQNEAQ (reference sequence). The CDR3 is 14 amino acids. V lost 8 bases and J lost 5; bases outside the gene matches: 4. The CDR3 nucleotides are TGTGCCAGCGACTGGACTAGCGGGGACAATGAGCAGTTCTTC. Its protein is CASDWTSGDNEQFF.

The chain combines TRBV15 with TRBJ2-7; TRBD2 matches at 8 bases. The CDR3 has 18 amino acids. Germline V gives CDR1 LNHNV, CDR2 YYDKDF (reference sequence). V shed 3 bases and J 2 bases; nucleotides not matched to a gene: 15. Here the CDR3 reads CATSSAGLDSSFPYEQYF. CDR3 DNA: TGTGCCACCAGCAGCGCGGGACTAGATTCTAGTTTTCCCTACGAGCAGTACTTC.

The chain is built from TRBV15 and TRBJ1-1, with 8 bases matching TRBD1. The V segment lost 1 base and the J segment 8 bases; nucleotides outside the gene matches: 12. Germline CDR1 is LNHNV and CDR2 is YYDKDF (reference sequence). This CDR3 has 16 residues. The DNA for the CDR3 is TGTGCCACCAGCAGAGTATCAGTACGGACAGGGTCCGAAGCTTTCTTT. It translates to CATSRVSVRTGSEAFF. The full variable domain, completed using reference TRBV15 and TRBJ1-1, is DAMVIQNPRYQVTQFGKPVTLSCSQTLNHNVMYWYQQKSSQAPKLLFHYYDKDFNNEADTPDNFQSRRPNTSFCFLDIRSPGLGDTAMYLCATSRVSVRTGSEAFFGQGTRLTVV.

The rearrangement links TRBV6-5 to TRBJ1-1; maybe TRBD1 (6 bases). Germline lookup yields CDR1 MNHEY and CDR2 SVGAGI. The CDR3 is 14 residues long. V was trimmed by 5 bases and J by 1 base, leaving 11 bases between them. CDR3 amino acids: CASSAAQGNTEAFF. The CDR3 DNA is TGTGCCAGCAGTGCTGCACAGGGGAACACTGAAGCTTTCTTT.